These 31 T cell receptor beta chains originate from one sample sequenced in a study of blood T cell repertoires in COVID-19. Profiled with immunoSEQ multiplex PCR; TCRdb holds only in-frame clones, not every one. Here the sample spans 200,000 to 300,000 clones, 65% to 85% being singletons. Sequencing used peripheral blood. These receptors all come from a human donor in a cohort sampled during active COVID-19.

The gene calls are TRBV18 and TRBJ2-7, with 9 bases that match TRBD1. From germline, CDR1 is KGHSH and CDR2 LQKENI. The CDR3 totals 14 residues. V lost 5 bases, J lost 6 bases, and 8 bases stayed unmatched. CDR3 region: CASSAGTGSSEQYF. CDR3 in DNA: TGTGCCAGCTCAGCCGGGACAGGGTCCAGCGAGCAGTACTTC.

The gene calls are TRBV7-9 and TRBJ2-3; 8 bases match TRBD2. This CDR3 spans 17 amino acids. Looked up from germline, CDR1 is SEHNR and CDR2 is FQNEAQ (reference sequence). V lost 2 bases, J lost 0 bases, and 7 bases stayed unmatched. CDR3 protein: CASSLFLTSGSTDTQYF. The CDR3, as DNA: TGTGCCAGCAGCTTATTCCTCACTAGCGGAAGCACAGATACGCAGTATTTT.

The CDR3 DNA sequence: TGCGCCAGCACGTCGGCAGGGGGCATCTTGGATACGCAGTATTTT. Translated: CASTSAGGILDTQYF. V is TRBV5-1 and J is TRBJ2-3; 8 nucleotides match TRBD1. V shed 6 bases, J shed 6 bases, and the junction held 12 bases outside the gene matches. Per the germline V gene, CDR1 is SGHRS and CDR2 is YFSETQ. The CDR3 runs 15 residues.

This rearrangement joins TRBV20-1 to TRBJ2-7, with D possibly being TRBD2 (5 bases). Germline V gene sequence: CDR1 DFQATT, CDR2 SNEGSKA (reference sequence). CDR3 length: 13 residues. Trimming pared 3 bases from V and 6 bases from J, leaving 15 bases between. This CDR3 is CSASSGDLGEQYF. The CDR3 DNA is TGCAGTGCTAGTTCCGGGGATTTGGGCGAGCAGTACTTC.

This chain connects TRBV10-1 to TRBJ2-5, with 8 bases identical to TRBD2. CDR3 length: 13 amino acids. The germline CDR1 and CDR2 sequences are WNHNN and SYGVQD (reference sequence). The ends lost 5 bases at V and 5 bases at J; junction bases unmatched: 4. This CDR3 is CASSKGGGETQYF. DNA of the CDR3: TGCGCCAGCAGTAAGGGCGGGGGGGAGACCCAGTACTTC.

To note about this clone: This sample includes further DNA sequences coding for the same CDR3. The V and J genes are TRBV5-1 and TRBJ1-6; 9 bases line up with TRBD1. The V gene end was trimmed by 4 bases and the J gene end by 10 bases; junction bases not matched to a gene: 6. Germline loops: CDR1 SGHRS, CDR2 YFSETQ. The CDR3 totals 14 residues. CDR3 in amino acids: CASSQGQGGSPLHF. The CDR3 coding sequence is TGCGCCAGCAGCCAGGGACAGGGTGGATCACCCCTCCACTTT.

The J gene is TRBJ1-5, the V gene TRBV18, with 8 nucleotides matching TRBD1. The CDR3 sequence is 19 residues long. Losses at the gene ends were 3 bases for V and 0 bases for J; bases not matched to a gene: 13. The V gene's germline CDR1 is KGHSH and CDR2 LQKENI. CDR3 DNA sequence: TGTGCCAGCTCACCTACAACGACAGGGGTTTTCAATAGCAATCAGCCCCAGCATTTT. Its protein product is CASSPTTTGVFNSNQPQHF.

This sequence joins TRBV7-9 and TRBJ2-1; the match to TRBD2 covers 15 bases. The CDR3 has 19 amino acids. Trimming took 4 bases from V and 0 from J; bases not matched to a gene: 7. CDR1 is SEHNR and CDR2 is FQNEAQ in the germline V gene (reference sequence). In DNA form, the CDR3 reads TGTGCCAGCAGCTCTCTAGGACTAGCGGGAGGGCCCTCCTACAATGAGCAGTTCTTC. Its translation: CASSSLGLAGGPSYNEQFF. The variable domain in full, with the rest retrieved from reference TRBV7-9 and TRBJ2-1, is DTGVSQNPRHKITKRGQNVTFRCDPISEHNRLYWYRQTLGQGPEFLTYFQNEAQLEKSRLLSDRFSAERPKGSFSTLEIQRTEQGDSAMYLCASSSLGLAGGPSYNEQFFGPGTRLTVL.

This chain links TRBV10-3 with TRBJ1-3, with TRBD1 matching over 11 bases. CDR3 size: 18 residues. Per the germline V gene, CDR1 is ENHRY and CDR2 is SYGVKD. The V gene end was trimmed by 1 base and the J gene end by 3 bases; junction bases not matched to a gene: 8. The CDR3: CAISEWTGGRMRGNTIYF. CDR3 nucleotides: TGTGCCATCAGTGAGTGGACAGGGGGCAGGATGCGTGGAAACACCATATATTTT.

The chain joins TRBV4-1 to TRBJ2-7, with TRBD2 matching 10 bases. The trim removed 4 bases at V and 1 base at J, leaving 13 bases unmatched. Germline V CDR1 and CDR2: MGHRA, YSYEKL. CDR3 length: 18 residues. This chain's CDR3 is CASSRTSGGQTLSYEQYF. CDR3 coding DNA: TGCGCCAGCAGCCGGACTAGCGGCGGGCAAACCCTGTCCTACGAGCAGTACTTC.

The J gene is TRBJ2-1, the V gene TRBV7-8; 7 nucleotides agree with TRBD2. The length of the CDR3 is 15 residues. In germline, CDR1 is SGHVS, CDR2 FQNEAQ. The junction had 9 bases not matched to a gene; V was cut back by 6 bases and J by 4 bases. CDR3 nucleotides: TGTGCCAGCAGTAGAGCCGGGGGGATGTACAATGAGCAGTTCTTC. This sequence encodes CASSRAGGMYNEQFF.

The CDR3 DNA is TGTGCCAGCAGCACCAGGGACAGGGTAACCCTCCACTTT. Its protein product is CASSTRDRVTLHF. J is TRBJ1-6 and V is TRBV7-8; 9 nucleotides align to TRBD1. The germline gives CDR1 SGHVS, CDR2 FQNEAQ. V shed 5 bases and J 14 bases; nucleotides not matched to a gene: 7. There are 13 residues in the CDR3.

The chain links TRBV10-3 to TRBJ1-2, with D perhaps matching TRBD1 (6 bases). V lost 6 bases and J 5 bases, leaving 13 bases between the germline ends. Germline V gene sequence: CDR1 ENHRY, CDR2 SYGVKD. This CDR3 contains 13 residues. In DNA form, the CDR3 reads TGTGCCATCAGAGAGGACAGTTCTTATGGCTACACCTTC. Its translation: CAIREDSSYGYTF.

The chain links TRBV18 to TRBJ2-1; possible D gene TRBD1, 5 bases. Per the germline V gene, CDR1 is KGHSH and CDR2 is LQKENI. This CDR3 has 16 amino acids. Trimming took 2 bases from V and 5 from J, leaving 16 bases between them. Written as DNA, the CDR3 is TGTGCCAGCTCACCAGGCCGCCCAGGGAAAGACAATGAGCAGTTCTTC. Amino acid sequence: CASSPGRPGKDNEQFF.

V and J are TRBV3-1 (or the pseudogene TRBV3-2) and TRBJ1-2; weak D call: TRBD1 (5 bases). The germline CDR1 and CDR2 sequences are LGHDT and YNNKEL (reference sequence). Trimming removed 0 bases from V and 6 bases from J, with 14 bases in between. The CDR3 is 15 residues long. The CDR3 DNA reads TGTGCCAGCAGCCAAGAATGGCCGGGGGGTGATGGCTACACCTTC. It specifies CASSQEWPGGDGYTF.

J is TRBJ2-7 and V is TRBV6-5, with 8 bases aligning to TRBD1. The CDR3 is 14 amino acids. Germline V gene sequence: CDR1 MNHEY, CDR2 SVGAGI. After removal of 6 bases from V and 2 bases from J, the junction contained 6 bases not matched to a gene. Here the CDR3 reads CASRARDRTYEQYF. CDR3 DNA sequence: TGTGCCAGCAGAGCCCGGGACAGGACCTACGAGCAGTACTTC.

In this sample, this clone turned up once. This chain links TRBV2 with TRBJ1-6; 9 bases map to TRBD1. Germline V gives CDR1 SNHLY, CDR2 FYNNEI. The CDR3 loop spans 17 amino acids. V shed 5 bases, J shed 7 bases, and the junction held 12 bases outside the gene matches. The chain's CDR3 is CASSTQGASRPNSPLHF. CDR3 DNA: TGTGCCAGCAGTACACAGGGGGCCAGTCGCCCAAATTCACCCCTCCACTTT.

The chain carries TRBV11-2 and TRBJ2-5, with a tentative D call TRBD1 (5 bases). V was pared by 0 bases and J by 7 bases, with 6 bases between. In germline, CDR1 is SGHAT, CDR2 FQNNGV. The CDR3 runs 12 residues. The CDR3, as DNA: TGTGCCAGCAGCTTAGACAGGGCGACCCAGTACTTC. This translates into CASSLDRATQYF.

The chain links TRBV5-6 to TRBJ2-3; TRBD1 agrees at 9 bases. Germline loops: CDR1 SGHDT, CDR2 YYEEEE. V trimming: 4 bases; J trimming: 0 bases; junction bases outside the gene matches: 15. The CDR3 has 19 amino acids. CDR3 loop: CASSPYRGPNKFSTDTQYF. The CDR3 bases are TGTGCCAGCAGCCCATACAGGGGGCCAAACAAATTTAGCACAGATACGCAGTATTTT.

The chain is built from TRBV27 and TRBJ2-3, with TRBD1 matching 7 bases. Germline V gives CDR1 MNHEY, CDR2 SMNVEV (reference sequence). This CDR3 has 15 residues. V gave up 6 bases and J gave up 5 bases; unmatched junction bases: 11. CDR3 sequence reads: CASRPDLGQRDTQYF. The CDR3 bases are TGTGCCAGCAGGCCAGACTTGGGACAGAGAGATACGCAGTATTTT.

The chain recombines TRBV14 with TRBJ1-5, with 9 bases lining up with TRBD1. Per germline, CDR1 SGHDN and CDR2 FVKESK. J lost 4 bases, V lost 4 bases, and 2 bases had no gene match. The CDR3 is 14 residues long. The CDR3 loop is CASSPGQGNQPQHF. In nucleotides, the CDR3 is TGTGCCAGCAGCCCGGGACAGGGAAATCAGCCCCAGCATTTT.

The chain uses TRBV11-2 and TRBJ2-7, with 8 bases matching TRBD1. Germline V gives CDR1 SGHAT, CDR2 FQNNGV. The CDR3 runs to 14 residues. V lost 4 bases, J lost 5 bases, and 7 bases stayed unmatched. The CDR3 coding sequence is TGTGCCAGCAGCTCCCGGGACAGGATCGACGAGCAGTACTTC. Translated: CASSSRDRIDEQYF.

The chain couples TRBV6-5 to TRBJ1-2; no reliable D call. This CDR3 has 15 residues. Trimming left V 0 bases short and J 8 bases short, with 16 bases between. CDR1 and CDR2 from the germline V gene are MNHEY and SVGAGI. CDR3 sequence: CASSYSSGRRSGYTF. CDR3 DNA sequence: TGTGCCAGCAGTTACTCGAGTGGCAGGAGGTCCGGCTACACCTTC.

CDR3 in amino acids: CASSEVWGGYEQYF. CDR3 sequence (DNA): TGTGCCAGCAGTGAAGTCTGGGGAGGGTACGAGCAGTACTTC. The chain joins TRBV6-1 to TRBJ2-7; TRBD2 agrees at 7 bases. CDR3 length: 14 amino acids. Looked up from germline, CDR1 is MNHNS and CDR2 is SASEGT. V shed 1 base, J shed 4 bases, and the junction held 4 bases outside the gene matches.

The rearrangement uses TRBV5-6 and TRBJ2-7, with 10 bases that match TRBD2. This CDR3 has 13 amino acids. Germline V gene lookup returns CDR1 SGHDT and CDR2 YYEEEE. V shed 6 bases and J 9 bases; nucleotides not matched to a gene: 9. CDR3 in amino acids: CASMGAAGGRQYF. CDR3 bases: TGTGCCAGCATGGGGGCAGCGGGAGGGCGGCAGTACTTC.

J is TRBJ2-1 and V is TRBV12-5, with TRBD1 matching over 8 bases. Trimming took 5 bases from V and 6 from J; bases not matched to a gene: 12. Looked up from germline, CDR1 is LGHNT and CDR2 is FRNRAP. CDR3 length: 16 residues. The CDR3 loop reads CASGPRGLGGLNEQFF. The CDR3 DNA sequence: TGTGCTAGTGGTCCCAGGGGGCTAGGAGGGCTCAATGAGCAGTTCTTC.

The gene calls are TRBV5-1 and TRBJ2-1; 7 bases align to TRBD1. Trimming cost V 4 bases and J 7 bases; bases outside gene matches: 8. Germline V gene lookup returns CDR1 SGHRS and CDR2 YFSETQ. This CDR3 is built from 14 residues. The CDR3 DNA is TGCGCCAGCAGCCAGAGACAGGGCGAAAATGAGCAGTTCTTC. Translating it yields CASSQRQGENEQFF.

This clone is a singleton in its sample. CDR3 in DNA: TGCGCCAGCAGCCAAGATCTGGCCTCGAACATAGCCAAAAACATTCAGTACTTC. This gives the protein CASSQDLASNIAKNIQYF. The chain carries TRBV4-1 and TRBJ2-4; D remains ambiguous. Germline CDR1 and CDR2: MGHRA and YSYEKL. V was cut by 0 bases and J by 0 bases, with 15 bases left in between. This CDR3 spans 18 amino acids.

The CDR3 region is CASSIDSNYLGPQRESYEQYF. CDR3 sequence (DNA): TGTGCCAGTAGTATAGACTCAAACTACCTTGGCCCTCAGCGGGAGAGCTACGAGCAGTACTTC. This chain links TRBV19 with TRBJ2-7; 8 bases are shared with TRBD2. Germline lookup yields CDR1 LNHDA and CDR2 SQIVND (reference sequence). The CDR3 loop spans 21 amino acids. Trimming took 0 bases from V and 3 from J; bases not matched to a gene: 22.

The genes are TRBV5-1 and TRBJ2-1; 13 nucleotides agree with TRBD2. The J segment lost 9 bases and the V segment lost 3 bases, leaving 3 bases of the junction unmatched. Germline assignment: CDR1 SGHRS and CDR2 YFSETQ. This CDR3 spans 14 amino acids. For the CDR3, the DNA is TGCGCCAGCAGCTCCCGACTAGCGGGAGGTGAGCAGTTCTTC. It translates to CASSSRLAGGEQFF.

The chain couples TRBV5-1 to TRBJ2-1; 10 positions match TRBD2. The CDR3 spans 15 residues. The V segment lost 7 bases and the J segment 5 bases; nucleotides outside the gene matches: 9. Germline lookup yields CDR1 SGHRS and CDR2 YFSETQ. As DNA, the CDR3 is TGCGCCAGCGGCACAGGGACTAGCGACCACAATGAGCAGTTCTTC. This codes for CASGTGTSDHNEQFF.